The present T cell receptor beta chain was sequenced within a study of shared clonotypes between healthy human individuals. Germline CDR1 and CDR2: SGDLS and YYNGEE. This CDR3 has 15 amino acids. The ends lost 5 bases at V and 7 bases at J; junction bases unmatched: 9. Points from the study as a whole: Sampling covered nothing but blood. Tissue TCR repertoires likely differ from those found in blood.

Concerning this clone itself: The antigen remains unidentified.

None of the donors, who were healthy HIV-negative adults, had recently had acute infections or vaccinations. Only in-frame clones appear in the TCRdb table, and some are missing; sequencing was by immunoSEQ multiplex PCR. The data show 400,000 to 500,000 clones, over 65% seen once. J is TRBJ1-6 and V is TRBV9; 7 bases are shared with TRBD1. Sequencing was done on a sample of PBMCs. This TCR was recovered from a middle-aged woman in good health. Some clones in this sample may be carry-over from other donors' samples. The CDR3, as DNA: TGTGCCAGCAGTTATACAGGGGACAGCAATTCACCCCTCCACTTT. Residues: CASSYTGDSNSPLHF.